Shown below are 31 T cell receptor beta chains from a single sample sequenced in a study of spatial heterogeneity in lung cancer. No antigens are known for them. One entry per CDR3 protein results from TCRdb running MiXCR on the 5' RACE reads. The data show 5,500 to 9,000 distinct CDR3 sequences, with roughly 14% seen just once and about 7.3% held by the top ten. The sample's time point: sample taken at primary tumor resection. Study-level findings and limits: Mutation tallies in tumors tracked expanded intratumoral alpha and beta TCR counts.

The sample here was lung tumor tissue, taken at surgery. The receptors originated from a male donor with early-stage non-small cell lung cancer.

The gene calls are TRBV25-1 and TRBJ1-2; D unclear. CDR1 MGHDK and CDR2 SYGVNS come from the germline V gene. With 3 bases removed from V and 2 bases from J, the gap between germline ends came to 10 bases. The CDR3 has 14 residues. The CDR3 DNA reads as TGTGCCAGCAGTGACCCATACCTCAACTATGGCTACACCTTC. Residues: CASSDPYLNYGYTF.

This rearrangement joins TRBV10-2 to TRBJ2-1; 13 bases agree with TRBD2. There are 15 residues in the CDR3. The V gene's germline CDR1 is WSHSY and CDR2 SAAADI. After removal of 6 bases from V and 9 bases from J, the junction contained 8 bases not matched to a gene. CDR3 DNA sequence: TGCGCCAGCAGCAAAGGACTAGCGGGAGTCGTTGAGCAGTTCTTC. Translation gives CASSKGLAGVVEQFF.

In this sample, this clonotype is medium-sized. The V call is TRBV27, the J call TRBJ2-3, with 7 positions matching TRBD1. Germline assignment: CDR1 MNHEY and CDR2 SMNVEV (reference sequence). There are 15 residues in the CDR3. With V trimmed by 3 bases and J by 0 bases, 3 bases remained unmatched. CDR3 in DNA: TGTGCCAGCAGTTTGGGACAGACTAGCACAGATACGCAGTATTTT. Translation gives CASSLGQTSTDTQYF.

This clonotype was recorded many times. V and J are TRBV20-1 and TRBJ1-1; D unresolved. The germline V and J ends were trimmed by 1 base and 5 bases, with 17 bases remaining between them. CDR3 length: 15 residues. Germline CDR1 and CDR2: DFQATT and SNEGSKA (reference sequence). CDR3 DNA: TGCAGTGCTAGAGGTGAGAGGTCGGCGGGGACTGAAGCTTTCTTT. Translation gives CSARGERSAGTEAFF.

This clonotype is categorized as medium-sized. This chain connects TRBV20-1 to TRBJ2-3; no clear D gene. Trimming took 2 bases from V and 5 from J, leaving 11 bases between them. Germline V gives CDR1 DFQATT, CDR2 SNEGSKA (reference sequence). The CDR3 extends over 13 amino acids. CDR3 loop: CSARPNWGDTQYF. CDR3 nucleotides: TGCAGTGCTAGACCAAACTGGGGAGATACGCAGTATTTT.

In its sample, this clonotype was seen many times. The V and J genes are TRBV20-1 and TRBJ1-4, with 7 bases identical to TRBD1. V lost 6 bases, J lost 5 bases, and 6 bases stayed unmatched. Germline V gene sequence: CDR1 DFQATT, CDR2 SNEGSKA (reference sequence). The CDR3 has 13 amino acids. The CDR3 DNA reads TGCAGTGCGAAGGGGACAGAGAATGAAAAACTGTTTTTT. Translating it yields CSAKGTENEKLFF.

This clonotype was observed many times. The J gene is TRBJ2-1, the V gene TRBV28; D is uncertain. The CDR3 runs 13 residues. Trimming stripped 6 bases from V and 3 bases from J, with 9 bases between. Per germline, CDR1 MDHEN and CDR2 SYDVKM. The CDR3 DNA reads TGTGCCAGCAGACTTGACTTCTACAATGAGCAGTTCTTC. This encodes CASRLDFYNEQFF.

By share, this clonotype ranks as medium-sized. J is TRBJ1-2 and V is TRBV3-1; D is undetermined. The V end lost 1 base, the J end lost 5 bases, and 11 bases lay between the germline ends. There are 14 residues in the CDR3. CDR1 and CDR2 (germline): LGHDT, YNNKEL (reference sequence). CDR3 protein: CASSQGASAYGYTF. The DNA for the CDR3 is TGTGCCAGCAGCCAAGGAGCCTCGGCATATGGCTACACCTTC.

At least ten counts were recorded for this clonotype. V and J are TRBV6-1 and TRBJ1-2, with D possibly matching TRBD1 (5 bases). CDR3 length: 16 residues. V lost 4 bases and J lost 4, with 19 bases in between. CDR1 is MNHNS, CDR2 SASEGT, per germline. The CDR3 spells CASSVGENRRPYGYTF. The CDR3 DNA reads as TGTGCCAGCAGTGTCGGAGAAAACAGGCGCCCCTATGGCTACACCTTC.

In this sample, this clonotype is medium-sized. The chain links TRBV7-6 to TRBJ2-7, with D hard to call. Trimming cost V 5 bases and J 3 bases, with 14 bases left between them. The CDR3 consists of 14 residues. Germline-derived CDR1 and CDR2 are SGHVS and FNYEAQ. The CDR3 region is CASSPSWGSYEQYF. CDR3 DNA: TGTGCCAGCAGCCCCTCCTGGGGAAGCTACGAGCAGTACTTC. Filled out from reference TRBV7-6 and TRBJ2-7, the complete variable domain reads GAGVSQSPRYKVTKRGQDVALRCDPISGHVSLYWYRQALGQGPEFLTYFNYEAQQDKSGLPNDRFSAERPEGSISTLTIQRTEQRDSAMYRCASSPSWGSYEQYFGPGTRLTVT.

V is TRBV6-5 and J is TRBJ1-2, with D tentatively TRBD1 (5 bases). Germline CDR1 and CDR2: MNHEY and SVGAGI. Trimming left V 7 bases short and J 8 bases short, with 23 bases between. The CDR3 is 15 amino acids. CDR3 coding DNA: TGTGCCAGCACCACCATGCAGGGACCTATTTGGGGCTACACCTTC. Amino acid sequence: CASTTMQGPIWGYTF.

The CDR3 DNA sequence: TGTGCCAGCAGCGTGACAGGGGCCTTGGCCAACGTCCTGACTTTC. Its protein product is CASSVTGALANVLTF. The chain combines TRBV2 with TRBJ2-6, with 8 bases aligning to TRBD1. V dropped 6 bases and J dropped 6; count of bases not matched to a gene: 7. Per germline, CDR1 SNHLY and CDR2 FYNNEI. This CDR3 spans 15 amino acids.

This clonotype occurred many times. The V and J genes are TRBV12-3 or TRBV12-4 and TRBJ1-2, with a possible D match to TRBD1 (6 bases). This CDR3 spans 14 amino acids. V lost 3 bases and J 4 bases, leaving 12 bases between the germline ends. CDR3 coding DNA: TGTGCCAGCAGTTTGGACGGAGGGGGCTATGGCTACACCTTC. Translated, it gives CASSLDGGGYGYTF.

This clonotype is classed as medium-sized. The J gene is TRBJ2-1, the V gene TRBV27, with D unclear. Germline CDR1 is MNHEY and CDR2 is SMNVEV (reference sequence). The length of the CDR3 is 13 residues. Trimming removed 6 bases at V and 3 bases at J, with 9 bases between. The CDR3 DNA is TGTGCCAGCAGAAGCCTCCTCTACAATGAGCAGTTCTTC. This sequence encodes CASRSLLYNEQFF.

This clonotype occurred many times. The rearrangement uses TRBV5-1 and TRBJ1-4; D remains unclear. The CDR3 sequence is 16 residues long. V shed 0 bases and J shed 4 bases, with 13 bases lying between them. Germline values: CDR1 SGHRS, CDR2 YFSETQ. For the CDR3, the DNA is TGCGCCAGCAGCTTGGGGATGACGGAACGTAATGAAAAACTGTTTTTT. Protein: CASSLGMTERNEKLFF.

Relative to its sample, this clonotype is medium-sized. One end of the junction fails to match germline, which may point to a read error. V usage is TRBV7-3 and J usage is TRBJ1-2; 10 bases are a match to TRBD1. The germline CDR1 and CDR2 sequences are SGHTA and FQGTGA. The CDR3 totals 13 residues. CDR3 coding DNA: TGTGCCAGCAGCCGGAGCCTGACAGGGGGCCTTCTCTTC. Protein sequence: CASSRSLTGGLLF.

J is TRBJ1-4 and V is TRBV4-2; D gene ambiguous. The CDR3 runs to 13 residues. The V gene's germline CDR1 is LGHNA and CDR2 YNFKEQ. With 0 bases removed from V and 6 bases from J, the gap between germline ends came to 5 bases. The CDR3 sequence is CASSQEYHEKLFF. DNA of the CDR3: TGTGCCAGCAGCCAAGAGTATCATGAAAAACTGTTTTTT.

This clonotype has at least ten counts. The chain has TRBV2 and TRBJ1-2; TRBD1 matches at 7 bases. After removal of 6 bases from V and 5 bases from J, the junction contained 15 bases not matched to a gene. CDR1 SNHLY and CDR2 FYNNEI come from the germline V gene. This CDR3 region has 16 residues. In DNA form, the CDR3 reads TGTGCCAGCAGAGCAAGAGAGACAGGGATACTATATGGCTACACCTTC. It codes for CASRARETGILYGYTF.

Relative to its sample, this clonotype is medium-sized (0.01 to 0.1%). The J gene is TRBJ1-1, the V gene TRBV12-3 or TRBV12-4; unclear D gene. V was clipped by 4 bases and J by 0 bases, with 15 bases between them. The length of the CDR3 is 16 residues. DNA of the CDR3: TGTGCCAGCAGTTCCAGGATCCCTCCCGTGAACACTGAAGCTTTCTTT. It yields the protein CASSSRIPPVNTEAFF.

This clonotype was observed a few times. This chain connects TRBV9 to TRBJ1-2, with 9 bases that match TRBD1. Germline V gene lookup returns CDR1 SGDLS and CDR2 YYNGEE. This CDR3 has 15 residues. V lost 3 bases and J lost 2; bases outside the gene matches: 5. This chain's CDR3 is CASSAPQGANYGYTF. For the CDR3, the DNA is TGTGCCAGCAGCGCCCCACAGGGGGCGAACTATGGCTACACCTTC.

This clonotype was observed many times. The chain employs TRBV11-2 and TRBJ2-7, with D perhaps being TRBD1 or TRBD2 (5 bases each). The CDR3 loop spans 14 amino acids. Germline V gene lookup returns CDR1 SGHAT and CDR2 FQNNGV. V lost 5 bases and J lost 3, with 14 bases in between. DNA for the CDR3: TGTGCCAGCAGCCCCGGGACCCCCAACTACGAGCAGTACTTC. This translates into CASSPGTPNYEQYF.

This clonotype is labeled medium-sized. The genes are TRBV19 and TRBJ2-2; D ambiguous. Germline lookup yields CDR1 LNHDA and CDR2 SQIVND (reference sequence). Trimming stripped 2 bases from V and 7 bases from J, with 8 bases between. The CDR3 spans 13 residues. The CDR3 DNA reads TGTGCCAGTAGTATAAGTGTGTACGGGGAGCTGTTTTTT. Its translation: CASSISVYGELFF. The complete variable domain, with remaining parts taken from reference TRBV19 and TRBJ2-2, reads DGGITQSPKYLFRKEGQNVTLSCEQNLNHDAMYWYRQDPGQGLRLIYYSQIVNDFQKGDIAEGYSVSREKKESFPLTVTSAQKNPTAFYLCASSISVYGELFFGEGSRLTVL.

This clonotype was counted ten times or more. J is TRBJ1-1 and V is TRBV20-1; D is unclear. V dropped 8 bases and J dropped 7 bases, with 11 bases sitting between them. Germline V CDR1 and CDR2: DFQATT, SNEGSKA (reference sequence). CDR3 size: 10 residues. The CDR3 DNA sequence: TGCAGTCCCCAGCGGGGTGAAGCTTTCTTT. Translated, it gives CSPQRGEAFF.

The chain carries TRBV5-1 and TRBJ1-4; 8 nucleotides align to TRBD1. Germline-derived CDR1 and CDR2 are SGHRS and YFSETQ. Trimming took 4 bases from V and 8 from J; bases not matched to a gene: 7. The CDR3 loop spans 14 amino acids. The CDR3, as DNA: TGCGCCAGCAGCCGGACAGGGAAGGACGAAAAACTGTTTTTT. Translating it yields CASSRTGKDEKLFF.

This chain links TRBV27 with TRBJ2-7, with D perhaps matching TRBD1 (5 bases). Trimming left V 3 bases short and J 0 bases short, with 12 bases between. This CDR3 is 15 amino acids long. CDR1 is MNHEY and CDR2 is SMNVEV in the germline V gene (reference sequence). The CDR3 spells CASSFVPDTSYEQYF. DNA of the CDR3: TGTGCCAGCAGTTTTGTGCCGGACACCTCCTACGAGCAGTACTTC.

At least ten counts were recorded for this clonotype. The chain joins TRBV20-1 to TRBJ1-1; the D is unclear. The CDR3 loop spans 13 amino acids. Between the trimmed V and J ends, which lost 6 bases and 8 bases, there was a span of 19 bases. CDR1 is DFQATT, CDR2 SNEGSKA, per germline (reference sequence). For the CDR3, the DNA is TGCAGTGCCCCGGACCTATCCCCAGCGGAAGCTTTCTTT. Translated, it gives CSAPDLSPAEAFF.

By sample share, this clonotype is medium-sized. The CDR3 here is CASSIRTGGWEKLFF. The CDR3, as DNA: TGTGCCAGCAGTATTCGGACAGGGGGGTGGGAAAAACTGTTTTTT. The chain recombines TRBV28 with TRBJ1-4, with 10 nucleotides matching TRBD1. The V and J ends lost 5 bases and 8 bases, in that order; junction bases with no gene match: 8. CDR3 length: 15 amino acids. Germline loops: CDR1 MDHEN, CDR2 SYDVKM.

This clonotype qualifies as medium-sized. The rearrangement uses TRBV9 and TRBJ2-2; D remains unclear. This CDR3 has 15 residues. In germline, CDR1 is SGDLS, CDR2 YYNGEE. V gave up 0 bases and J gave up 2 bases, with 8 bases separating them. For the CDR3, the DNA is TGTGCCAGCAGCGTAGACTGGGGTAACACCGGGGAGCTGTTTTTT. This encodes CASSVDWGNTGELFF.

This clonotype was picked up many times. J is TRBJ1-5 and V is TRBV20-1; tentative D call: TRBD1 (6 bases). CDR1 is DFQATT, CDR2 SNEGSKA, per germline (reference sequence). V was clipped by 0 bases and J by 4 bases, with 22 bases between them. This CDR3 is 18 amino acids long. The CDR3: CSARDSVTGPFGNQPQHF. The CDR3 DNA reads as TGCAGTGCTAGAGATTCCGTGACAGGTCCTTTTGGGAATCAGCCCCAGCATTTT.

This clonotype occurred many times. The chain joins TRBV18 to TRBJ2-1, with D possibly matching TRBD2 (5 bases). This CDR3 spans 15 amino acids. V dropped 2 bases and J dropped 5 bases, with 13 bases sitting between them. Germline CDR1 KGHSH, CDR2 LQKENI. CDR3 region: CASSPSRDGNNEQFF. Here the CDR3 DNA reads TGTGCCAGCTCACCATCGAGGGATGGGAACAATGAGCAGTTCTTC.

Ten or more counts support this clonotype. V usage is TRBV13 and J usage is TRBJ2-3, with 9 bases aligning to TRBD2. Germline CDR1 PRHDT, CDR2 FYEKMQ (reference sequence). V gave up 1 base and J gave up 0 bases; unmatched junction bases: 5. This CDR3 is built from 17 residues. CDR3 sequence reads: CASSLDQRGASTDTQYF. As DNA, the CDR3 is TGTGCCAGCAGCTTAGACCAGCGGGGGGCCAGCACAGATACGCAGTATTTT.